Listed below are T cell receptor beta chains from one sample, sequenced in a study of blood T cells in healthy people across ages. TCRdb independently ran MiXCR on the 5' RACE reads; one entry per CDR3 protein. This table holds about 720,000 distinct CDR3 sequences, around a fifth found once. Sequencing used blood. The receptors here all came from a man in his sixties or seventies in good health. Both conserved end residues are part of each CDR3. Fields, in order: V gene, clone size, CDR3 protein. Only some rows state a clone size, as once, few, many or a class for expanded clones.

>TRBV7-9|once
CASSTPGSNTGELFF
>TRBV7-9|-
CASSLEPPVEDGGTDTQYF
>TRBV7-9|-
CASSLLRGLWGTDTQYF
>TRBV4-1|-
CASSQGTGSTDTQYF
>TRBV20-1|-
CSAGGKGEQYF
>TRBV7-2|-
CASRPTSLSTDTQYF
>TRBV7-9|-
CASSLQTTSTGTQYF
>TRBV14|few
CASSRTRGSGYTF
>TRBV28|-
CASSLIDRFGYGYTF
>TRBV4-1|-
CASSQDTAGGTDTQYF
>TRBV6-5|-
CATQTGLNTEAFF
>TRBV6-1|-
CASSEAIWDRGLF
>TRBV18|few
CASSLRTGSEQYF
>TRBV6-5|few
CASSYQRGVSTDTQYF
>TRBV12-3/TRBV12-4|few
CASSLRTSGGAFTGELFF
>TRBV7-9|-
CASSLNSGLQGKNIQYF
>TRBV9|few
CASSVRQANTEAFF
>TRBV4-3|-
CASSQDHPSATNEKLFF
>TRBV28|-
CASSAGVQLRGYTF
>TRBV12-3/TRBV12-4|-
CASRRDTPSGGYTF
>TRBV12-3/TRBV12-4|few
CASSPEDRISGNTIYF
>TRBV18|few
CASSPPDVGNTEAFF
>TRBV27|few
CASSLSDRGVVEQYF
>TRBV12-3/TRBV12-4|-
CASSLARQVSYEQYF
>TRBV7-3|many
CASSFGANYGYTF
>TRBV7-6|-
CASSISDNQPQHF
>TRBV18|-
CASSPTGYAETQYF
>TRBV5-1|few
CASSPGDRRGETQYF
>TRBV6-5|few
CASSYSQTDTQYF
>TRBV14|-
CASNRRVAAEDTDTQYF
>TRBV18|-
CASSRAPQHAGEAFF
>TRBV29-1|-
CSVSASTSGPPDTQYF